This T cell receptor beta chain was recorded in a study of identical twins. TCRdb recomputed calls from the 5' RACE reads with MiXCR, one row per CDR3 protein. The sample shows approximately 630,000 distinct CDR3 sequences, about 7.6% of them seen only once. CDR1 and CDR2 (germline): MDHEN, SYDVKM. The CDR3 is made up of 16 amino acids. Trimming removed 8 bases from V and 3 bases from J; junction bases left unmatched: 13. Ten or more counts support this clonotype. This same sample was also part of a study on yellow fever vaccine responses in identical twins.

The chain couples TRBV28 to TRBJ2-3; 8 bases are a match to TRBD2. Sequenced input: PBMCs. This receptor was taken from a woman between 18 and 29 years old in good health. Here the CDR3 DNA reads TGTGCCAGCCCCCCGGGGGGGCGTGGTGGGACAGATACGCAGTATTTT. It codes for CASPPGGRGGTDTQYF.